This T cell receptor beta chain was captured in a study of T cell repertoires in cytomegalovirus infection. As for the study in general: Both recently identified HLA-C-restricted and well-studied HLA-B-restricted CMV epitopes were used in the study.

The study's findings and limits: The ex vivo response was dominated by HLA-C-restricted CMV-specific TCR beta clonotypes. Adding up the frequency of public TCR beta families identified people who carried CMV plus the relevant HLA.

TCRdb recomputed calls from the reads with MiXCR, one row per CDR3 protein. The data contain roughly 990,000 distinct CDR3 sequences, approximately 33% of them singletons. Trimming pared 4 bases from V and 3 bases from J, leaving 9 bases between. CDR3 length: 13 amino acids. In germline, CDR1 is MNHEY, CDR2 SMNVEV (reference sequence). Points on this clonotype: Its antigen is undetermined.

This rearrangement joins TRBV27 to TRBJ1-1; D ambiguous. This receptor was taken from a human donor in good health (CMV status not recorded). Some clones in this sample may be carry-over from other donors' samples. The source was cultured CD8+ T cells from PBMCs, collected from culture after CMV antigen stimulation. CDR3 coding DNA: TGTGCCAGCAGTTCTCAATCCGACACTGAAGCTTTCTTT. Protein sequence: CASSSQSDTEAFF.